Given below is one T cell receptor beta chain in context. This entry is derived from a study of T cell changes during pregnancy in multiple sclerosis. TCRdb's copy holds only in-frame clones and misses some; the assay was immunoSEQ multiplex PCR. The sample records approximately 53,000 clones, around 87% being singletons. This CDR3 has 12 amino acids. V was pared by 4 bases and J by 9 bases, with 11 bases between. CDR1 and CDR2 (germline): SGHRS, YFSETQ. The sequences come from peripheral blood, collected after pregnancy. The J gene is TRBJ2-1, the V gene TRBV5-1; no definite D call. The receptor was isolated from a female donor in good health, enrolled as a control in a pregnancy study. CDR3 protein: CASSKVSVEQFF. DNA for the CDR3: TGCGCCAGCAGCAAAGTTTCGGTTGAGCAGTTCTTC.